This TCR beta chain stems from a study of CD8 T cells in Susac syndrome. Controls matched for age and sex were healthy donors. The TEMRA cells underwent FACS enrichment, while the CD8+ and CD4+ T cells underwent negative isolation. Random hexamers were used to reverse transcribe the RNA input (0.5 to 1 ug). TCRdb fed the immunoSEQ multiplex PCR reads into MiXCR, producing one record per CDR3 protein. The sample lists some 170,000 distinct CDR3 sequences, around 95% occurring once. In germline, CDR1 is SGHDN, CDR2 FVKESK. The ends were cut back, 4 bases at V and 4 bases at J, with 5 bases in the middle. The CDR3 runs to 11 residues.

The sequenced sample was CD4+ T cells from PBMCs. The chain joins TRBV14 to TRBJ2-7, with D unresolved. The clonotype comes from a human donor in good health. DNA for the CDR3: TGTGCCAGCAGCCGACGATACGAGCAGTACTTC. Translation gives CASSRRYEQYF.